These 29 T cell receptor beta chains were sequenced from one sample in a study of blood T cell repertoires in COVID-19. Sequencing was performed with immunoSEQ multiplex PCR; in TCRdb, only in-frame clones are kept and a portion is missing. There are some 100,000 clones in the sample; about 74% occur only once, and 3.5% to 4% lies in the top ten. The specimen sequenced was peripheral blood. These receptors came from a man aged 65-85 years with COVID-19, enrolled during active disease.

This chain links TRBV30 with TRBJ1-6, with D maybe TRBD1 (6 bases). Trimming pared 0 bases from V and 8 bases from J, leaving 14 bases between. CDR3 length: 15 amino acids. Germline V gene sequence: CDR1 GTSNPN, CDR2 SVGIG (reference sequence). In DNA, the CDR3 is TGTGCCTGGAGTGTAGGGGGGGGGCGGCATTCACCCCTCCACTTT. It translates to CAWSVGGGRHSPLHF.

The chain couples TRBV6-4 to TRBJ1-5; unclear D gene. V gave up 5 bases and J gave up 2 bases, with 16 bases separating them. This CDR3 comprises 16 residues. In germline, CDR1 is MRHNA, CDR2 SNTAGT. The CDR3 nucleotides are TGTGCCAGCAGTTTTTCTGAGGTCGCCGGCAATCAGCCCCAGCATTTT. Translating gives CASSFSEVAGNQPQHF.

This chain links TRBV18 with TRBJ2-7; TRBD1 agrees at 8 bases. The CDR3 is 15 amino acids. J was trimmed by 4 bases and V by 3 bases; bases with no gene match: 8. In germline, CDR1 is KGHSH, CDR2 LQKENI. This chain's CDR3 is CASSPAGQGRYEQYF. The CDR3 nucleotides read TGTGCCAGCTCACCCGCCGGACAGGGACGATACGAGCAGTACTTC.

The chain has TRBV2 and TRBJ2-7; 8 bases fit TRBD2. The length of the CDR3 is 14 residues. J was trimmed by 2 bases and V by 6 bases; bases with no gene match: 6. CDR1 and CDR2 (germline): SNHLY, FYNNEI. The CDR3 is CASRLTSGTYEQYF. For the CDR3, the DNA is TGTGCCAGCAGGTTAACTAGCGGCACCTACGAGCAGTACTTC.

This clone was seen ten or more times. The genes are TRBV12-3 or TRBV12-4 and TRBJ1-1, with 7 bases that match TRBD1. V lost 3 bases and J lost 5; bases outside the gene matches: 3. The CDR3 is 13 amino acids. The CDR3 DNA follows: TGTGCCAGCAGTTTGAACAGGGGAACTGAAGCTTTCTTT. Encoded protein: CASSLNRGTEAFF.

V and J are TRBV12-2 and TRBJ2-1; TRBD2, the table's D call, was not compared with the DNA. TRBV12-2 is a documented pseudogene. The CDR3 loop spans 17 amino acids. The CDR3 DNA sequence: TGTGCAAGTCGCTTAGCGGGGGCCACCGGGACTAGCGAAGAGCAGTTCTTC. Its translation: CASRLAGATGTSEEQFF.

The chain couples TRBV5-1 to TRBJ2-1, with 9 bases aligning to TRBD1. The CDR3 has 16 amino acids. The V gene's germline CDR1 is SGHRS and CDR2 YFSETQ. The trim removed 4 bases at V and 9 bases at J, leaving 14 bases unmatched. CDR3 sequence reads: CASSTSQGAGRSEQFF. CDR3 DNA: TGCGCCAGCAGCACTTCACAGGGGGCTGGGAGATCTGAGCAGTTCTTC.

This clone occurred a few times. The rearrangement joins TRBV4-3 to TRBJ2-1; 7 nucleotides align to TRBD1. CDR1 and CDR2 (germline): LGHNA, YSLEER. With 2 bases clipped from V and 3 bases from J, the junction kept 7 bases outside the gene matches. The CDR3 length is 16 residues. This chain's CDR3 is CASSQQTGPNYNEQFF. In nucleotides, the CDR3 is TGCGCCAGCAGCCAACAGACAGGGCCAAACTACAATGAGCAGTTCTTC.

V gene TRBV7-9 combines with J gene TRBJ2-7, with D maybe TRBD1 (6 bases). CDR1 and CDR2 (germline): SEHNR, FQNEAQ (reference sequence). Trimming removed 3 bases from V and 4 bases from J, with 13 bases in between. This CDR3 has 14 residues. CDR3: CASSLTGKPYEQYF. CDR3 sequence (DNA): TGTGCCAGCAGCTTGACAGGCAAACCTTACGAGCAGTACTTC.

The chain has TRBV9 and TRBJ2-2; D is unresolved. This CDR3 contains 16 residues. V was trimmed by 4 bases and J by 1 base, leaving 14 bases between them. Germline V lookup: CDR1 SGDLS, CDR2 YYNGEE. For the CDR3, the DNA is TGTGCCAGCAGCCCCCCGGCGGAGATGAACACCGGGGAGCTGTTTTTT. This codes for CASSPPAEMNTGELFF. Full variable domain (rest looked up from reference TRBV9 and TRBJ2-2): DSGVTQTPKHLITATGQRVTLRCSPRSGDLSVYWYQQSLDQGLQFLIQYYNGEERAKGNILERFSAQQFPDLHSELNLSSLELGDSALYFCASSPPAEMNTGELFFGEGSRLTVL.

V and J are TRBV4-1 and TRBJ1-4, with D maybe TRBD1 (6 bases). The CDR3 is made up of 15 amino acids. CDR1 MGHRA and CDR2 YSYEKL come from the germline V gene. Deletions cut 0 bases from V and 3 bases from J, with 8 bases between. The CDR3 spells CASSQDWGPNEKLFF. CDR3 nucleotide sequence: TGCGCCAGCAGCCAAGATTGGGGGCCTAATGAAAAACTGTTTTTT.

The rearrangement uses TRBV5-4 and TRBJ2-7; D might be TRBD2 (6 bases). This CDR3 spans 12 amino acids. Germline loops: CDR1 SGHNT, CDR2 YYREEE (reference sequence). The ends were cut back, 1 base at V and 6 bases at J, with 8 bases in the middle. CDR3 protein: CASSLRRGEQYF. DNA of the CDR3: TGTGCCAGCAGCTTGAGGAGGGGCGAGCAGTACTTC. Using reference TRBV5-4 and TRBJ2-7 for the parts outside the CDR3, the full variable domain is ETGVTQSPTHLIKTRGQQVTLRCSSQSGHNTVSWYQQALGQGPQFIFQYYREEENGRGNFPPRFSGLQFPNYSSELNVNALELDDSALYLCASSLRRGEQYFGPGTRLTVT.

This clone was counted a single time. The chain carries TRBV2 and TRBJ2-7; the match to TRBD2 covers 7 bases. This CDR3 is 15 amino acids long. The V segment lost 5 bases and the J segment 0 bases; nucleotides outside the gene matches: 7. Germline V gene lookup returns CDR1 SNHLY and CDR2 FYNNEI. CDR3 loop: CASSTRGGSSYEQYF. For the CDR3, the DNA is TGTGCCAGCAGTACCCGGGGAGGGAGCTCCTACGAGCAGTACTTC.

The count of this clone is one. The chain recombines TRBV28 with TRBJ1-2, with 9 bases matching TRBD1. This CDR3 contains 15 residues. CDR1 is MDHEN and CDR2 is SYDVKM in the germline V gene. Trimming removed 6 bases from V and 8 bases from J; junction bases left unmatched: 13. The CDR3 sequence is CASSLGTGMLGGYTF. The DNA of the CDR3 is TGTGCCAGCAGCCTCGGGACAGGGATGTTAGGAGGCTACACCTTC.

A few counts support this clone. The chain couples TRBV28 to TRBJ2-7; 8 nucleotides align to TRBD2. J was trimmed by 3 bases and V by 1 base; bases with no gene match: 2. From germline, CDR1 is MDHEN and CDR2 SYDVKM. The CDR3 is made up of 14 amino acids. The chain's CDR3 is CASSLLAGSYEQYF. The CDR3 nucleotides are TGTGCCAGCAGTTTATTAGCGGGGAGCTACGAGCAGTACTTC.

V usage is TRBV20-1 and J usage is TRBJ2-7, with TRBD2 identical over 12 bases. Germline V gene lookup returns CDR1 DFQATT and CDR2 SNEGSKA (reference sequence). CDR3 length: 16 amino acids. Trimming took 4 bases from V and 3 from J; bases not matched to a gene: 10. The CDR3 coding sequence is TGCAGTGCTATTGAGACCGGACTAGCGGGACTCTACGAGCAGTACTTC. The encoded protein is CSAIETGLAGLYEQYF.

CDR3 nucleotides: TGTGCCAGCGGACAGGGGACCTACGAGCAGTACTTC. As protein: CASGQGTYEQYF. V and J are TRBV6-5 and TRBJ2-7, with 9 bases identical to TRBD1. This CDR3 is 12 amino acids long. J gave up 2 bases and V 8 bases, and 1 base lay outside the gene matches. From germline, CDR1 is MNHEY and CDR2 SVGAGI.

The CDR3 coding sequence is TGTGCCACCCAGAAGGATGGGCTATTTTCCTACGAGCAGTACTTC. This encodes CATQKDGLFSYEQYF. The V and J genes are TRBV7-9 and TRBJ2-7; D call uncertain. CDR1 is SEHNR, CDR2 FQNEAQ, per germline (reference sequence). The CDR3 is made up of 15 amino acids. Trimming pared 10 bases from V and 1 base from J, leaving 20 bases between.

The chain combines TRBV11-2 with TRBJ2-3; TRBD2 matches 7 bases. Germline values: CDR1 SGHAT, CDR2 FQNNGV. This CDR3 region has 16 residues. V lost 0 bases to trimming and J lost 2 bases; unmatched junction nucleotides: 5. CDR3 in DNA: TGTGCCAGCAGCTTAGATGGCCTAGCGGCCACAGATACGCAGTATTTT. It specifies CASSLDGLAATDTQYF. The full variable domain, rest sourced from reference TRBV11-2 and TRBJ2-3, is EAGVAQSPRYKIIEKRQSVAFWCNPISGHATLYWYQQILGQGPKLLIQFQNNGVVDDSQLPKDRFSAERLKGVDSTLKIQPAKLEDSAVYLCASSLDGLAATDTQYFGPGTRLTVL.

The CDR3 sequence: CAITGGVGANYGYTF. CDR3 coding DNA: TGTGCCATCACCGGGGGTGTTGGAGCTAACTATGGCTACACCTTC. The genes are TRBV10-3 and TRBJ1-2; D is possibly TRBD1 (5 bases). The ends were cut back, 7 bases at V and 0 bases at J, with 15 bases in the middle. Germline CDR1 reads ENHRY; CDR2 reads SYGVKD. The CDR3 loop spans 15 amino acids.

The CDR3 coding sequence is TGTGCCAGCAGCCCCGGGACAGGGAGGGTGAACACTGAAGCTTTCTTT. Translating it yields CASSPGTGRVNTEAFF. The V call is TRBV28, the J call TRBJ1-1; TRBD1 matches 9 bases. Looked up from germline, CDR1 is MDHEN and CDR2 is SYDVKM. This CDR3 is built from 16 residues. The V gene end was trimmed by 6 bases and the J gene end by 0 bases; junction bases not matched to a gene: 8.

The V call is TRBV3-1 (or the pseudogene TRBV3-2), the J call TRBJ1-3, with TRBD1 as a possible D gene (5 bases). The CDR3 length is 15 residues. Trimming removed 6 bases at V and 0 bases at J, with 12 bases between. Germline V gene sequence: CDR1 LGHDT, CDR2 YNNKEL (reference sequence). The CDR3 loop is CASRRSRDSGNTIYF. For the CDR3, the DNA is TGTGCCAGCAGACGGAGCAGGGACTCTGGAAACACCATATATTTT.

This clone was observed once. The chain has TRBV6-6 and TRBJ1-5; D remains unclear. Trimming stripped 2 bases from V and 0 bases from J, with 5 bases between. CDR1 is MNHNY and CDR2 is SVGAGI in the germline V gene (reference sequence). The CDR3 consists of 14 residues. In nucleotides, the CDR3 is TGTGCCAGCAGTTACACTTTTAGCAATCAGCCCCAGCATTTT. It is translated as CASSYTFSNQPQHF.

The V and J genes are TRBV6-2 or TRBV6-3 and TRBJ2-5, with D maybe TRBD2 (5 bases). This CDR3 has 14 residues. The germline V and J ends were trimmed by 2 bases and 5 bases, with 12 bases remaining between them. Germline V gene data show CDR1 as MNHEY and CDR2 as SVGEGT. DNA for the CDR3: TGTGCCAGCAGTTACCTTTCGAGGGATGAGACCCAGTACTTC. Residues: CASSYLSRDETQYF.

J is TRBJ2-3 and V is TRBV5-1, with 7 bases lining up with TRBD1. The CDR3 totals 14 residues. Germline-derived CDR1 and CDR2 are SGHRS and YFSETQ. Trimming cost V 4 bases and J 2 bases; bases outside gene matches: 4. The CDR3, as DNA: TGCGCCAGCAGCCCGGGACAGTACACAGATACGCAGTATTTT. Translating it yields CASSPGQYTDTQYF.

This chain uses TRBV18 with TRBJ2-7, with a weak D call TRBD2 (5 bases). This CDR3 region has 13 residues. CDR1 and CDR2 (germline): KGHSH, LQKENI. V lost 5 bases and J 3 bases, leaving 11 bases between the germline ends. The CDR3 loop is CASSGGPFYEQYF. CDR3 coding DNA: TGTGCCAGCTCAGGAGGACCATTCTACGAGCAGTACTTC. Together with reference TRBV18 and TRBJ2-7, the CDR3 gives the full variable domain: NAGVMQNPRHLVRRRGQEARLRCSPMKGHSHVYWYRQLPEEGLKFMVYLQKENIIDESGMPKERFSAEFPKEGPSILRIQQVVRGDSAAYFCASSGGPFYEQYFGPGTRLTVT.

Many counts were recorded for this clone. The rearrangement uses TRBV7-2 and TRBJ1-5, with TRBD1 as a possible D gene (6 bases). In germline, CDR1 is SGHTA, CDR2 FQGNSA. The CDR3 sequence is 14 residues long. V lost 1 base and J 2 bases, leaving 6 bases between the germline ends. CDR3 residues: CASSLDRGNQPQHF. The CDR3, as DNA: TGTGCCAGCAGCTTAGACAGGGGCAATCAGCCCCAGCATTTT.

The V and J genes are TRBV3-1 (or the pseudogene TRBV3-2) and TRBJ2-1; TRBD2 matches at 7 bases. Germline CDR1 reads LGHDT; CDR2 reads YNNKEL (reference sequence). The CDR3 consists of 13 residues. V lost 3 bases, J lost 7 bases, and 3 bases stayed unmatched. Here the CDR3 DNA reads TGTGCCAGCAGCCACCATAGCGGGAATGAGCAGTTCTTC. This encodes CASSHHSGNEQFF.

This rearrangement joins TRBV11-3 to TRBJ2-5, with D maybe TRBD1 (6 bases). Trimming took 3 bases from V and 1 from J, leaving 12 bases between them. Per the germline V gene, CDR1 is SGHNT and CDR2 is YENEEA. This CDR3 comprises 15 residues. As DNA, the CDR3 is TGTGCCAGCAGCTTTCGACAGGCGCCCCAAGAGACCCAGTACTTC. Translation gives CASSFRQAPQETQYF.